The present T cell receptor beta chain was sequenced within a study of T cells in women clearing cervical HPV infection. Study results and limitations: Repertoire richness, not evenness, was significantly elevated in CIN3+ cases versus controls.

As regards this clone: As yet, its antigen is unknown. From the germline J gene comes the end of the CDR3, since the read stops 3 residues before it.

Germline V gives CDR1 SGHRS, CDR2 YFSETQ. The V segment lost 6 bases and the J segment 9 bases; nucleotides outside the gene matches: 17. The CDR3 runs 16 residues. MY09/MY11 PCR detected cervical HPV DNA; dot-blot assigned genotypes. The assay was immunoSEQ multiplex PCR, and TCRdb's table has in-frame clones only and misses some. The sample holds around 46,000 clones. The origin of this receptor is a woman between 18 and 69 years old with a cervical HPV16 infection that either progressed to CIN3+ or cleared (not recorded which). The V and J genes are TRBV5-1 and TRBJ2-1, with 8 bases identical to TRBD1. What was sequenced was blood buffy coat. The sequenced CDR3 bases are TGCGCCAGCACCCTCTCCACGGGACAGGATGTCGGTGAG. This gives the protein CASTLSTGQDVGE. The entire CDR3 sequence reads CASTLSTGQDVGEQFF. Complete variable domain (other parts from reference TRBV5-1 and TRBJ2-1): KAGVTQTPRYLIKTRGQQVTLSCSPISGHRSVSWYQQTPGQGLQFLFEYFSETQRNKGNFPGRFSGRQFSNSRSEMNVSTLELGDSALYLCASTLSTGQDVGEQFFGPGTRLTVL.